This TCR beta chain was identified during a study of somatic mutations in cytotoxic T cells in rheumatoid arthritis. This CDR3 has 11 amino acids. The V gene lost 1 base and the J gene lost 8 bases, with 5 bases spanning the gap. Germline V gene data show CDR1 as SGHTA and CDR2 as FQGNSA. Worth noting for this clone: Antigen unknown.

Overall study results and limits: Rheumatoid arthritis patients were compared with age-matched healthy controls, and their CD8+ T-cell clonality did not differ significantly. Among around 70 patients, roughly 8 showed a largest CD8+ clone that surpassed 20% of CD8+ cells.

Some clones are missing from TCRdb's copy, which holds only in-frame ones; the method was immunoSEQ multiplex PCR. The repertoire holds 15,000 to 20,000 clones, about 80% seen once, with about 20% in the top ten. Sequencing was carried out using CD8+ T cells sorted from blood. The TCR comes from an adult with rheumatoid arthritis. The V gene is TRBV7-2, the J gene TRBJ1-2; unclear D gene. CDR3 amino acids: CASSLGRGYTF. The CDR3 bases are TGTGCCAGCAGCTTAGGGCGAGGCTACACCTTC.